This TCR beta chain was sequenced in a study of monozygotic twins with inflammatory bowel disease (dated by TCRdb to about 2019). For the study in its entirety: The complete study included approximately 28 monozygotic twin pairs: 19 IBD-discordant Danish pairs and nine German pairs, of which four were IBD-concordant and five were IBD-discordant. Each individual had, on average, about 151 000 unique TCRalpha sequences and 181 000 unique TCRbeta sequences available for analysis. The search for disease-associated traits relied mainly on comparing IBD patients with their genetically identical healthy co-twins within discordant pairs.

Libraries were constructed by 5' RACE. The input for every TCR library was 3,500 to 4,000 ng of total RNA. For each sample, cDNA synthesis with SMARTScribe reverse transcriptase was split into eight separate reactions. During cDNA synthesis, unique molecular identifiers containing a 6-nucleotide sample barcode were introduced by template switching. Two nested PCRs of approximately 16 and 10 cycles amplified the TCRalpha and TCRbeta cDNA, and bead purification followed each PCR. Before amplification, cDNA was treated with uracil DNA-glycosylase and purified using the QIAquick PCR purification kit. The second PCR added Illumina TruSeq-compatible adapters along with sample-specific barcodes. Library quality and concentration were assessed using TapeStation and Qubit, and roughly 5 ng of each library was pooled. Sequencing of the pooled libraries was done on an Illumina HiSeq2500 single-index Rapid Run using custom sequencing primers and 2 x 100 bp reads. The original pipeline was this. MiGEC version 1.2.6 was used for UMI-based consensus assembly to correct PCR and sequencing errors. MiXCR version 2.1.1 handled V(D)J alignment, clonotype assembly and CDR3 extraction. To normalise gene usage, clonotype sharing and MAIT/NKT TCR abundance, the top 1000, 10 000 and 20 000 clonotypes in each sample were analysed. Diversity was computed as the inverse Simpson index with the vegan R package after downsampling to 27 000 UMIs. Paired Mann-Whitney U tests on discordant twin pairs were used, with Benjamini-Hochberg multiple-testing correction. TCRdb reprocessed the reads, reporting each CDR3 protein sequence once and no DNA. TCRdb assigned the V and J calls; the authors' analysis was not used. The table for this sample shows around 380,000 distinct CDR3 sequences. 2% to 2.5% of the sample is in the top ten clones.

The paper's findings and limits, for the study overall: No difference in repertoire similarity was observed between concordant and discordant twins, possibly owing to limited statistical power. Because patients were on differing immunosuppressive treatments, the repertoires may have picked up extra background noise and inter-individual variability. The analysis was unable to tell different T cell subtypes apart. No single strong signal or clonotype linked to IBD turned up in the results, so the idea that one exists was not supported. IBD patients shared fewer clonotypes with other individuals than healthy twins did, most markedly in patients showing signs of disease activity. TCRbeta repertoire diversity, by inverse Simpson index, was decreased in IBD patients compared with their healthy co-twins.

As for this clonotype: Its antigen remains unidentified.

Reading the germline V gene gives CDR1 SGDLS and CDR2 YYNGEE. Measured from the cysteine to the phenylalanine, the CDR3 is 17 residues long. DNA is not on record. From each donor, an approximately 2.5 ml peripheral blood sample was drawn into PAXgene tubes and stored at -80 degrees C. Without any T cell sorting, total RNA was extracted from whole blood using the PAXgene blood miRNA kit on an automated QIAcube. Peripheral blood from monozygotic twin pairs concordant or discordant for inflammatory bowel disease was subjected to deep TCRalpha and TCRbeta repertoire profiling with unique molecular barcoding. For every twin pair, smoking habits were documented, and each individual was categorised as a current, former or never smoker.

The clonotype was recovered from a human donor with ulcerative colitis or Crohn's disease, or a healthy co-twin of an affected twin (not recorded which). Sequences were obtained from blood. The rearrangement combines TRBV9 with TRBJ2-2; TCRdb's D gene call, TRBD2, goes unchecked for lack of DNA. The CDR3 region reads CASSVGLAGGPTGELFF.